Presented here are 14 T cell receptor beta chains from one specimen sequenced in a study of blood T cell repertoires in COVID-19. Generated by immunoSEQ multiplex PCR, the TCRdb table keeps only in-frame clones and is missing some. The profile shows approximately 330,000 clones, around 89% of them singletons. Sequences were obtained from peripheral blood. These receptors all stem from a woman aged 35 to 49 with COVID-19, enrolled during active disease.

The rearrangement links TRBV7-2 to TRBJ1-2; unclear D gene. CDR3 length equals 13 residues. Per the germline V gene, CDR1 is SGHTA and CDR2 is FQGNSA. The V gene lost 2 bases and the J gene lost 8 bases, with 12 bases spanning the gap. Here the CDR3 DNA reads TGTGCCAGCAGCTTATTACTAATGGCGGGCTACACCTTC. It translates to CASSLLLMAGYTF.

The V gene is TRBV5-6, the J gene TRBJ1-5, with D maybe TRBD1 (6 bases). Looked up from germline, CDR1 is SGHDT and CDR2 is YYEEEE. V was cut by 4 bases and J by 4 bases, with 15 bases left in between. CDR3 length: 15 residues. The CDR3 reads CASSLYRDRNQPQHF. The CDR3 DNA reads TGTGCCAGCAGCCTATACAGGGATAGGAATCAGCCCCAGCATTTT.

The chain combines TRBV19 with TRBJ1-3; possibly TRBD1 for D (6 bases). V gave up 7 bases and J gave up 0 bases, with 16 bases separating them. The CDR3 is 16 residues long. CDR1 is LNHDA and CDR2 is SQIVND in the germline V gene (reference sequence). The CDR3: CASTWGRASSGNTIYF. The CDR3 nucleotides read TGTGCCAGTACGTGGGGGCGCGCCTCCTCTGGAAACACCATATATTTT.

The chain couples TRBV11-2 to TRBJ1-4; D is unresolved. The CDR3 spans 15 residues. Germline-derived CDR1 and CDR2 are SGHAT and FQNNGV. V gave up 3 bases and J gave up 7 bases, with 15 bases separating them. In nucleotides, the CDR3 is TGTGCCAGCAGCTTTGGATCTGTCAGAGGTGAAAAACTGTTTTTT. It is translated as CASSFGSVRGEKLFF.

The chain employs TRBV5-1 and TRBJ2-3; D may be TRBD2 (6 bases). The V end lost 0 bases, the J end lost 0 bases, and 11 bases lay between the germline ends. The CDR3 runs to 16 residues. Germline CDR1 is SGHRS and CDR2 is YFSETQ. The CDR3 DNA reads TGCGCCAGCAGCTTGGCCGGCGGGGCTAGCACAGATACGCAGTATTTT. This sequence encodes CASSLAGGASTDTQYF. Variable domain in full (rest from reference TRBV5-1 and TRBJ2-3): KAGVTQTPRYLIKTRGQQVTLSCSPISGHRSVSWYQQTPGQGLQFLFEYFSETQRNKGNFPGRFSGRQFSNSRSEMNVSTLELGDSALYLCASSLAGGASTDTQYFGPGTRLTVL.

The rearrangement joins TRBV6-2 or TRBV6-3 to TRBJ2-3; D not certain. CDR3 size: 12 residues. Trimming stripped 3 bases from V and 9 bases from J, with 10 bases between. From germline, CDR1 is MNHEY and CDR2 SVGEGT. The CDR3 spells CASSYTEVTQYF. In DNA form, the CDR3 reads TGTGCCAGCAGTTATACTGAGGTAACGCAGTATTTT.

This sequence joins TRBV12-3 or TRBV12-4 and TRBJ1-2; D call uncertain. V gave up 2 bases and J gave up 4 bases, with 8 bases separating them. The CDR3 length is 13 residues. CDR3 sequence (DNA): TGTGCCAGCAGTTTACGTAGCTTCTATGGCTACACCTTC. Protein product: CASSLRSFYGYTF.

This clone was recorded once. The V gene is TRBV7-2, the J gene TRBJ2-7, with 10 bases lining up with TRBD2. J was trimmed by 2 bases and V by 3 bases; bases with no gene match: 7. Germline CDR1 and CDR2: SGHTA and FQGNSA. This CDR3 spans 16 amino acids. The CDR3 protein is CASSFASGGTPYEQYF. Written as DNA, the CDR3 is TGTGCCAGCAGCTTCGCTAGCGGGGGAACCCCCTACGAGCAGTACTTC.

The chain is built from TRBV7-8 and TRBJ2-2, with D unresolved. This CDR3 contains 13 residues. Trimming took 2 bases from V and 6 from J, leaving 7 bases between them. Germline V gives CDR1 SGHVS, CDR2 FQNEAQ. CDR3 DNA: TGTGCCAGCAGCTTATACTCTCCCGGGGAGCTGTTTTTT. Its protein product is CASSLYSPGELFF. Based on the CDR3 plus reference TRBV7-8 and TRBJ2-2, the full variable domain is GAGVSQSPRYKVAKRGQDVALRCDPISGHVSLFWYQQALGQGPEFLTYFQNEAQLDKSGLPSDRFFAERPEGSVSTLKIQRTQQEDSAVYLCASSLYSPGELFFGEGSRLTVL.

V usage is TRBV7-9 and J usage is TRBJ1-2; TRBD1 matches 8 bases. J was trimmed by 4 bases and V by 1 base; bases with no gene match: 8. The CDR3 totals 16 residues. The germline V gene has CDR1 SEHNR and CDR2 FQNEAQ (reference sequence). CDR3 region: CASSLGSTGVSYGYTF. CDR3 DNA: TGTGCCAGCAGCTTAGGGTCGACAGGGGTTAGCTATGGCTACACCTTC.

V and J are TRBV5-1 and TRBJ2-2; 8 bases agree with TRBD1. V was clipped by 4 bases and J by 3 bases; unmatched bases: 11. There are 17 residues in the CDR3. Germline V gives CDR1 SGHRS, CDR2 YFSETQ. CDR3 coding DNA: TGCGCCAGCAGCCCTCGTGGACAGGGCGAGGACACCGGGGAGCTGTTTTTT. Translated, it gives CASSPRGQGEDTGELFF.

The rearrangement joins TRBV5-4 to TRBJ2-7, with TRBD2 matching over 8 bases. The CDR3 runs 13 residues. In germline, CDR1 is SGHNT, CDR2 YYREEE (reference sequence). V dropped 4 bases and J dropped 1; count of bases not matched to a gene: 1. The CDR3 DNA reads TGTGCCAGCAGCCCGGGGGGGTCCTACGAGCAGTACTTC. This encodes CASSPGGSYEQYF.

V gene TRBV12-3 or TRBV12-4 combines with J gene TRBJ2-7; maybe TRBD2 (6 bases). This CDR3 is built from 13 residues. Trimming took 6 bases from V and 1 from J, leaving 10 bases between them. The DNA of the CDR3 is TGTGCCAGCAGCTCGGGGGAGTCCTACGAGCAGTACTTC. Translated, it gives CASSSGESYEQYF.

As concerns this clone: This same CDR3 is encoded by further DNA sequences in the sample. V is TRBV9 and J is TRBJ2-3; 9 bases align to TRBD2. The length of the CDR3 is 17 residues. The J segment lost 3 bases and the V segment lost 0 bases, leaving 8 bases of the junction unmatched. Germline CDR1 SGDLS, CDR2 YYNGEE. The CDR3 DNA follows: TGTGCCAGCAGCGTAGAGGCCAGCGGGGGGCCAACAGATACGCAGTATTTT. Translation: CASSVEASGGPTDTQYF.